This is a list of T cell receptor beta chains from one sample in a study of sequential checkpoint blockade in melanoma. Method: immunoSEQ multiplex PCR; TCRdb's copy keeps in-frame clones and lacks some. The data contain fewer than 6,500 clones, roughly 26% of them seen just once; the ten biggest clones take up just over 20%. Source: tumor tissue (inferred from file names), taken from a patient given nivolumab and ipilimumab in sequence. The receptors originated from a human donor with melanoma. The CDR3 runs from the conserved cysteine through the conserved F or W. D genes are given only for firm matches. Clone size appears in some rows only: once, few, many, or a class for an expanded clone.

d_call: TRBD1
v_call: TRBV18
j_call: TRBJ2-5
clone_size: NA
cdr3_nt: TGTGCCAGCTCACCACGCCAGGGGGCCCAAGAGACCCAGTACTTC
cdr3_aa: CASSPRQGAQETQYF

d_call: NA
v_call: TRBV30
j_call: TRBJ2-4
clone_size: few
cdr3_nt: TGTGCTGGACGGGGAGCAGGGTTGATCATTCAGTACTTC
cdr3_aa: CAGRGAGLIIQYF

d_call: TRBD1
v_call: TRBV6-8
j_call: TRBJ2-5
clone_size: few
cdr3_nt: TGTGCCATCAACTCCGGGACAGGTTTTGAGACCCAGTACTTC
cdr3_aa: CAINSGTGFETQYF

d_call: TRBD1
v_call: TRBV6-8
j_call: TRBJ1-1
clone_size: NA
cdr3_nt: TGTGCCAGCAGCCGGACTTCCGGGACAGGGAGGACTGAAGCTTTCTTT
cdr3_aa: CASSRTSGTGRTEAFF

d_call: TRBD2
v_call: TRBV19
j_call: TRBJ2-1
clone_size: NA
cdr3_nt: TGTGCCAGTAGTATACTTCTAGCGGGAGTGGTCGAGCAGTTCTTC
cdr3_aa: CASSILLAGVVEQFF

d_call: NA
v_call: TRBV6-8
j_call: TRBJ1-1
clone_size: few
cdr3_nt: TGTGCCAGCAGTATTACAGGGAAGAACACTGAAGCTTTCTTT
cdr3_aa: CASSITGKNTEAFF

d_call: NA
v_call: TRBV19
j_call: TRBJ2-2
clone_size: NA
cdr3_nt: TGTGCCAGTAGTAAACTACAGGGATCGAACACCGGGGAGCTGTTTTTT
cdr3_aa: CASSKLQGSNTGELFF

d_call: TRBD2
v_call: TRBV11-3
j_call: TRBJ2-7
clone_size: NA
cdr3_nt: TGTGCCAGCAGCGCTAGCGGGAAGACCTACGAGCAGTACTTC
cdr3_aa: CASSASGKTYEQYF

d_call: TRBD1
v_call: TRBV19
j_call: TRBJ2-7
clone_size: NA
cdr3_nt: TGTGCCAGTAGTTGGACAGGAAACTACGAGCAGTACTTC
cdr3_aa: CASSWTGNYEQYF

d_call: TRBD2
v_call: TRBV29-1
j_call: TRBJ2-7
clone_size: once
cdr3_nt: TGCAGCGTACCCGTAACTAGCGGGGATGGTCTAGGGCAGTACTTC
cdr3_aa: CSVPVTSGDGLGQYF

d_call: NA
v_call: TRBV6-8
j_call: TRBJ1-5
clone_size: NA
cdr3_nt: TGTGCCAGCAGTTACTCGGAGGACGGAGGGGTTATTTTT
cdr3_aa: CASSYSEDGGVIF

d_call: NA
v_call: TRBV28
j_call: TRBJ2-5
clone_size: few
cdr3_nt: TGTGCCAGCAGTTTGGCGGAAGAGACCCAGTACTTC
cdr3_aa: CASSLAEETQYF

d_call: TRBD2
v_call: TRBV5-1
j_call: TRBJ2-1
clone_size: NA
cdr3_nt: TGCGCCAGCAGCTTTTACCTCCTAGCGGGGGATGACAATGAGCAGTTCTTC
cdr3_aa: CASSFYLLAGDDNEQFF

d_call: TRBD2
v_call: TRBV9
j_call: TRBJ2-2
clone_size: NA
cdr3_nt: TGTGCCAGCAGCAACCCCGGGAGGCCCTTGTCCGGGGAGCTGTTTTTT
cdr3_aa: CASSNPGRPLSGELFF

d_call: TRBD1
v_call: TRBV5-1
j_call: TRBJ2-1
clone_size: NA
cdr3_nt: TGCGCCAGCAGCTCGGACCTACAGGGGGCGCGGGAGCAGTTCTTC
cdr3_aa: CASSSDLQGAREQFF

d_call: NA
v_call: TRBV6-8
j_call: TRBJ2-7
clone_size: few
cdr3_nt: TGTGCCAGCACTACCTCGCGGATCGAGCAGTACTTC
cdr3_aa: CASTTSRIEQYF

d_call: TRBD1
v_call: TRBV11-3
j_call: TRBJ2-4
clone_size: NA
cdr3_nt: TGTGCCAGCAGCTTTCGGGACAGAACCAAAAACATTCAGTACTTC
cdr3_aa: CASSFRDRTKNIQYF